These T cell receptor beta chains were read from a single sample in a study of CD8+CD57+ T cells in acquired aplastic anemia. TCRdb reanalysed the reads using MiXCR and keeps one entry per CDR3 protein. The sample contains hundreds of thousands of distinct CDR3 sequences, around a third of which appear only once. Sample: sorted CD4+, CD8+, or CD8+CD57+ T cells (not recorded which) from PBMCs. The receptors were sampled from a human donor with aplastic anemia. Each CDR3 is given with its conserved first and last residue. The D gene is left open where the match is weak. Size is omitted from some rows. Given values are once, few, many or a class for expanded clones.

many,TRBV10-3,.,TRBJ2-3,TGTGCCATCAGTGAGTCTCTAGCGAGCACAGATACGCAGTATTTT,CAISESLASTDTQYF
.,TRBV11-1,.,TRBJ2-1,TGTGCCAGCAGTTCTAGGGAAACCTACAATGAGCAGTTCTTC,CASSSRETYNEQFF
once,TRBV15,.,TRBJ2-7,TGTGCCACCAGCAGCTTGGATTGGTACTCCTACGAGCAGTACTTC,CATSSLDWYSYEQYF
.,TRBV10-3,TRBD1,TRBJ1-6,TGTGCCATCAGTAAACGACAGGGGATCTCCTATAATTCACCCCTCTACTTT,CAISKRQGISYNSPLYF
few,TRBV7-8,.,TRBJ1-3,TGTGCCAGCAGCCCACAGGGAGCCCTCTCTGGAAACACCATATATTTT,CASSPQGALSGNTIYF
.,TRBV19,.,TRBJ1-6,TGTGCCAGTAGTAGGCGGGACGCGGAGGCACCCCTCCACTTT,CASSRRDAEAPLHF
many,TRBV2,TRBD1,TRBJ2-7,TGTGCCGGAAGACAGGGGGCGAACCCCTACGAGCAGTACTTC,CAGRQGANPYEQYF
many,TRBV20-1,.,TRBJ2-5,TGCAGTGCTACGGACCTTCAAGAGACCCAGTACTTC,CSATDLQETQYF
.,TRBV9,TRBD1,TRBJ1-4,TGTGCCAGCAGCGTGGACAGGGCTAATGAAAAACTGTTTTTT,CASSVDRANEKLFF
few,TRBV4-1,.,TRBJ2-2,TGCGCCAGCAGCCAAAGGGACGGGGAGCTGTTTTTT,CASSQRDGELFF
.,TRBV7-9,.,TRBJ2-3,TGTGCCAGCAGCCCTACCCCAGCCCCGAATACGCAGTATTTT,CASSPTPAPNTQYF
.,TRBV4-3,TRBD2,TRBJ2-1,TGCGCCAGCAGCCAGGGTAGCGGGGGGGCCTACAATGAGCAGTTCTTC,CASSQGSGGAYNEQFF
.,TRBV5-6,.,TRBJ2-3,TGTGCCAGCAGCCGGGGGCTAACGGGTTTAGAGAGCACAGATACGCAGTATTTT,CASSRGLTGLESTDTQYF
many,TRBV7-8,.,TRBJ1-4,TGTGCCAGCAGCTTAGCTCCGGCAGGGGTGGGTGAAAAACTGTTTTTT,CASSLAPAGVGEKLFF
many,TRBV7-2,.,TRBJ2-3,TGTGCCAGCAGTAGAGTCAGCACAGATACGCAGTATTTT,CASSRVSTDTQYF
.,TRBV25-1,.,TRBJ1-6,TGTGCCAGCAGGCAGGGGTTATCACCCCTCCACTTT,CASRQGLSPLHF
few,TRBV19,.,TRBJ1-1,TGTGCCAGTAGTATTAGTCGGCGGAACACTGAAGCTTTCTTT,CASSISRRNTEAFF
many,TRBV19,.,TRBJ1-6,TGTGCCAGTAATCTTAGGGAGGGTTCACCCCTCCACTTT,CASNLREGSPLHF
.,TRBV4-1,.,TRBJ1-6,TGCGCCAGCAGCCAAGTGAGGGCCGTGGCCTATAATTCACCCCTCCACTTT,CASSQVRAVAYNSPLHF
.,TRBV5-1,.,TRBJ1-5,TGCGCCAGCAGCACGGACAGCAGTCAGCCCCAGCATTTT,CASSTDSSQPQHF
.,TRBV2,.,TRBJ2-3,TGTGCCAGCAGTTTAAGGTTTCCAGCGGATACGCAGTATTTT,CASSLRFPADTQYF
.,TRBV6-2/TRBV6-3,.,TRBJ1-1,TGTGCCAGCGAACCCCTGCAGCCGATGGGATCTGAAGCTTTCTTT,CASEPLQPMGSEAFF
.,TRBV14,.,TRBJ2-1,TGTGCCAGCAGCCAAGAAGCACTACCGCCGGGGGATGAGCAGTTCTTC,CASSQEALPPGDEQFF
few,TRBV20-1,TRBD2,TRBJ2-3,TGCAGTGGGAGGACTAGCGGGAGCACAGATACGCAGTATTTT,CSGRTSGSTDTQYF
.,TRBV4-3,.,TRBJ1-4,TGCGCCAGCAGCCAAGATCCCGCAGACTCGGAGGAAAAACTGTTTTTT,CASSQDPADSEEKLFF
many,TRBV2,TRBD1,TRBJ2-7,TGTGCCAGCAGTCACCTTACTCCGGGACAGGGGACCTACGAGCAGTACTTC,CASSHLTPGQGTYEQYF
many,TRBV6-4,.,TRBJ2-7,TGTGCCAGCAGGCAGAGCGAGCAGTACTTC,CASRQSEQYF
many,TRBV15,.,TRBJ2-7,TGTGCCACCAGCAGAGGAGAACCGGGGGAGCAGTACTTC,CATSRGEPGEQYF
many,TRBV7-9,TRBD1,TRBJ1-5,TGTGCCAGCAGCCCGGGACAGGGGTTCAATCAGCCCCAGCATTTT,CASSPGQGFNQPQHF
.,TRBV6-4,.,TRBJ2-7,TGTGCCAGCAGTTGTTCGCGGGGAGGAGCGTCCTACGAGCAGTACTTC,CASSCSRGGASYEQYF
.,TRBV5-1,TRBD1,TRBJ1-5,TGCGCCAGCAGCTTGGGGACAGGGACTAATCAGCCCCAGCATTTT,CASSLGTGTNQPQHF
many,TRBV12-3/TRBV12-4,TRBD2,TRBJ2-7,TGTGCCAGCACCATAGCGGGAGGGCCGTACGAGCAGTACTTC,CASTIAGGPYEQYF
.,TRBV14,.,TRBJ1-4,TGTGCCAGCAGCTATTCGACAAGGGATAATGAAAAACTGTTTTTT,CASSYSTRDNEKLFF
.,TRBV15,TRBD2,TRBJ2-7,TGTGCCACCAGCAGCAGTCCTAGCGGGGGGCTGTACTACGAGCAGTACTTC,CATSSSPSGGLYYEQYF
.,TRBV20-1,TRBD2,TRBJ2-5,TGCAGTGCTCGATCAGCTAGCGGGAACCAAGAGACCCAGTACTTC,CSARSASGNQETQYF
few,TRBV14,.,TRBJ2-1,TGTGCCAGCAGCCAACTATTGGCCTACAATGAGCAGTTCTTC,CASSQLLAYNEQFF
.,TRBV7-9,.,TRBJ1-4,TGTGCCAGCAGCTTAGACAGCACTAATGAAAAACTGTTTTTT,CASSLDSTNEKLFF